This T cell receptor beta chain was recorded in a study of blood T cell repertoires in COVID-19. CDR1 is SGHAT, CDR2 FQNNGV, per germline. J was trimmed by 7 bases and V by 3 bases; bases with no gene match: 6. The CDR3 is 15 residues long. Repertoires were generated with immunoSEQ multiplex PCR, while TCRdb's copy carries only in-frame clones and drops some. The sample yields about 37,000 clones, roughly 88% seen once. The source material was peripheral blood. This chain connects TRBV11-2 to TRBJ1-4; TRBD1 matches 9 bases. This sequence originates from a man aged 55 to 70 with active COVID-19. The DNA of the CDR3 is TGTGCCAGCAGCTTCGGGACAGGGCACGGTGAAAAACTGTTTTTT. Protein: CASSFGTGHGEKLFF.